The source of this T cell receptor beta chain is a study of blood T cell repertoires in COVID-19. Per the original methods: Estimated nucleated cell counts came from reference gene primer amplification. The repertoire was sequenced with immunoSEQ multiplex PCR; TCRdb's copy has only in-frame clones and lacks some. The V and J calls and clone size are taken from that table; D and trimming were inferred from the DNA. This sample yields about 80,000 clones, of which around 88% are seen a single time; approximately 8% belongs to the top ten. Looked up from germline, CDR1 is DFQATT and CDR2 is SNEGSKA (reference sequence). V gave up 3 bases and J gave up 0 bases; unmatched junction bases: 6. The CDR3 length is 15 residues.

This TCR came from a man aged 25-40 years with acute or convalescent COVID-19. The source material was peripheral blood. This chain connects TRBV20-1 to TRBJ2-3, with 7 nucleotides matching TRBD1. CDR3 DNA sequence: TGCAGTGCTAGTCCTGGGACAGAAAGCACAGATACGCAGTATTTT. It encodes CSASPGTESTDTQYF.